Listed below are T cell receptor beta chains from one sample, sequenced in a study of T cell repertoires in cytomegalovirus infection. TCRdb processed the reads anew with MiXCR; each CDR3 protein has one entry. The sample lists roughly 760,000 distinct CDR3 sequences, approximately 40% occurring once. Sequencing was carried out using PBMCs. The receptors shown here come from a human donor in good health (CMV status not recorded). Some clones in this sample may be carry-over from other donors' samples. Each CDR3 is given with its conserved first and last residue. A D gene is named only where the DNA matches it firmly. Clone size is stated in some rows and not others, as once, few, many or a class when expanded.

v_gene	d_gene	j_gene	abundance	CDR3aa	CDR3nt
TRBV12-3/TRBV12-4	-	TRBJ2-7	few	CASSRGQWGGEEQYF	TGTGCCAGCAGTAGGGGACAGTGGGGAGGAGAAGAGCAGTACTTC
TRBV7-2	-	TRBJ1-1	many	CASSVESVGFEAFF	TGTGCCAGCAGCGTAGAGTCCGTCGGGTTTGAAGCTTTCTTT
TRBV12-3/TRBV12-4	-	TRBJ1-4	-	CASSFSAEKLFF	TGTGCCAGCAGTTTCTCTGCTGAAAAACTGTTTTTT
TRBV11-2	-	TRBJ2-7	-	CASSLLADYEQYF	TGTGCCAGCAGCCTCTTGGCGGACTACGAGCAGTACTTC
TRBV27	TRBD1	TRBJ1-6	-	CASTPGQENSPLHF	TGTGCCAGCACTCCGGGACAGGAGAATTCACCCCTCCACTTT
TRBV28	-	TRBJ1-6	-	CASSFYQGYNSPLHF	TGTGCCAGCAGTTTTTATCAGGGATATAATTCACCCCTCCACTTT
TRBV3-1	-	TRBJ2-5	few	CASSPRAPALQYF	TGTGCCAGCAGCCCGAGGGCCCCAGCGCTTCAGTACTTC
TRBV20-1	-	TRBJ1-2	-	CSASRAGGYGYTF	TGCAGTGCCTCCAGGGCAGGCGGATATGGCTACACCTTC
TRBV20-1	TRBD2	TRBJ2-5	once	CSAREAPLAGKKETQYF	TGCAGTGCTAGAGAAGCCCCACTAGCGGGAAAGAAAGAGACCCAGTACTTC
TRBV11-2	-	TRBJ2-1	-	CASSLGRLHSYNEQFF	TGTGCCAGCAGCTTAGGTCGTCTCCACTCCTACAATGAGCAGTTCTTC
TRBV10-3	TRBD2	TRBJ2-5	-	CAIRGGDGETQYF	TGTGCCATCAGGGGGGGGGACGGGGAGACCCAGTACTTC
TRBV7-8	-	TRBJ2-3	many	CASSLAGFTHTDTQYF	TGTGCCAGCAGCTTAGCAGGATTCACCCACACAGATACGCAGTATTTT
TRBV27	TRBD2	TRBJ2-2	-	CASSGQPAGRTGELFF	TGTGCCAGCAGTGGACAACCAGCGGGGCGAACCGGGGAGCTGTTTTTT
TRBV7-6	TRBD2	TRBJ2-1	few	CASSFVAGVSYNEQFF	TGTGCCAGCAGCTTTGTGGCGGGGGTCTCCTACAATGAGCAGTTCTTC
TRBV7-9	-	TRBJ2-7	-	CASSFTVTYEQYF	TGTGCCAGCAGCTTTACGGTTACCTACGAGCAGTACTTC
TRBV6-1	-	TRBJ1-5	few	CASSEGTELNQPQHF	TGTGCCAGCAGTGAAGGCACCGAACTCAATCAGCCCCAGCATTTT
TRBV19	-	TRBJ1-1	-	CASRRKLSTVMNTEAFF	TGTGCCAGTCGAAGAAAACTGTCGACCGTTATGAACACTGAAGCTTTCTTT
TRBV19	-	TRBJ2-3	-	CATEGPGTGTQYF	TGTGCCACCGAGGGACCGGGCACAGGTACGCAGTATTTT
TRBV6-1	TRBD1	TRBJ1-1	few	CASSEAWDRGLGRNTEAFF	TGTGCCAGCAGTGAAGCGTGGGACAGGGGGCTAGGCCGAAACACTGAAGCTTTCTTT
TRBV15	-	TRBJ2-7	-	CATSRGGGATYEQYF	TGTGCCACCAGCAGGGGGGGCGGAGCAACCTACGAGCAGTACTTC
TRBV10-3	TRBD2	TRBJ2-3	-	CAISDSGGDRDTQYF	TGTGCCATCAGCGACTCGGGGGGTGATCGAGATACGCAGTATTTT